Reported below is one TCR beta chain. Its antigen remains unidentified. Researchers built TCR beta cDNA using 5'RACE template switching with UMIs. TCRdb reprocessed the 5' RACE reads, keeping one entry per CDR3 protein, no DNA. This table lists about 440,000 distinct CDR3 sequences. The data originate from a study of T cells expressing NK-cell markers. Across the study: Underlying the TCR beta repertoires were sorted CD3+CD56+NKG2C+, CD3+CD56+NKG2C- and CD3+CD56-NKG2C+ T cells. Regarding the study as a whole: For a few donors, these clonotypes were likewise the leading ones in the CD3+CD56-NKG2C+ fraction.

CDR3 length equals 19 residues. Germline V gene lookup returns CDR1 SGHRS and CDR2 YFSETQ. The sequenced material came from blood T cells: a sorted CD56 or NKG2C T cell subset, CD4+ or CD8+ T cells, or bulk PBMC T cells (not recorded which). This sequence originates from a woman aged 18-70 years in good health. V gene TRBV5-1 combines with J gene TRBJ1-5; TCRdb designates TRBD1, a call that cannot be tested without DNA. CDR3 residues: CASSPGGWTGTRGNQPQHF.